This T cell receptor (beta chain) was sequenced for a study of human T cells and chemical hapten exposure. Study-wide context: Yields of TCR per sample differed, chiefly owing to small differences in pooled library volume.

Time point indicated: healthy volunteer bleed at 2 weeks. The starting material, unfractionated whole blood, was used for total RNA extraction. Per the original data handling: With a range of about 20,000 to 750,000, the median per sample was 95,638 TCRs. TCRdb reprocessed the RACE reads via MiXCR and lists one record per CDR3 protein. TCRdb's processing, not the study's, gives the V and J calls here. This repertoire shows 130,000 or so distinct CDR3 sequences, roughly 9.5% found once; its top ten account for 1.5% to 2%. This clonotype was recorded at least ten times. As yet, its antigen is unknown. Findings of the study overall: Unchanged with DPC sensitization were TCRs above 1 in 1000 frequency.

Input material: whole blood. The TCR sequence derives from a male donor in good health. Some clones in this sample may be carry-over from other donors' samples.

The CDR3 loop is CASSQGLRELFF. In DNA form, the CDR3 reads TGTGCCAGCAGCCAGGGATTGAGGGAGCTGTTTTTT. V is TRBV14 and J is TRBJ2-2; D is ambiguous. This CDR3 spans 12 amino acids. Germline V gene lookup returns CDR1 SGHDN and CDR2 FVKESK. Trimming took 3 bases from V and 9 from J, leaving 8 bases between them.